The 17 T cell receptor beta chains given below trace back to one sample, sequenced in a study of shared clonotypes between healthy human individuals. Data came from immunoSEQ multiplex PCR; TCRdb stores just in-frame clones and leaves some out. The sample consists of 650,000 to 800,000 clones, approximately 90% of them appearing once. Positively selected for CCR7, the CD45RO-negative cells used as naive CD8 cells excluded terminally differentiated effector memory CD45RA+ cells. Sequenced: naive CD8+ T cells sorted from blood. These TCRs come from a man aged 30 to 39 in good health.

The V gene is TRBV5-5, the J gene TRBJ2-1; 10 bases align to TRBD2. From germline, CDR1 is SGHKS and CDR2 YYEKEE (reference sequence). This CDR3 region has 18 residues. The ends lost 4 bases at V and 5 bases at J; junction bases unmatched: 15. CDR3 sequence reads: CASSPRGWGLAGDNEQFF. CDR3 coding DNA: TGTGCCAGCAGCCCTCGGGGGTGGGGGCTAGCGGGAGACAATGAGCAGTTCTTC. Together with reference TRBV5-5 and TRBJ2-1, the CDR3 gives the full variable domain: DAGVTQSPTHLIKTRGQQVTLRCSPISGHKSVSWYQQVLGQGPQFIFQYYEKEERGRGNFPDRFSARQFPNYSSELNVNALLLGDSALYLCASSPRGWGLAGDNEQFFGPGTRLTVL.

The chain uses TRBV19 and TRBJ1-1; 8 nucleotides line up with TRBD1. Germline V gene sequence: CDR1 LNHDA, CDR2 SQIVND (reference sequence). The CDR3 runs to 16 residues. After removal of 2 bases from V and 0 bases from J, the junction contained 5 bases not matched to a gene. The CDR3, as DNA: TGTGCCAGTAGTATAAGTACAGGGGGTATGAACACTGAAGCTTTCTTT. This gives the protein CASSISTGGMNTEAFF.

This chain links TRBV10-2 with TRBJ2-5, with TRBD2 as a possible D gene (6 bases). Trimming stripped 0 bases from V and 5 bases from J, with 13 bases between. This CDR3 has 15 residues. Germline V lookup: CDR1 WSHSY, CDR2 SAAADI. CDR3 amino acids: CASSESVAGGETQYF. The CDR3 nucleotides read TGCGCCAGCAGTGAGTCGGTGGCAGGAGGGGAGACCCAGTACTTC.

This clone was recorded only once. The V and J genes are TRBV10-2 and TRBJ2-3, with D unresolved. Trimming pared 3 bases from V and 2 bases from J, leaving 6 bases between. CDR1 is WSHSY, CDR2 SAAADI, per germline. This CDR3 comprises 13 residues. The DNA of the CDR3 is TGCGCCAGCAGTGATTACCTCACAGATACGCAGTATTTT. It is translated as CASSDYLTDTQYF.

J is TRBJ1-5 and V is TRBV7-9; a weak D match, TRBD1 (5 bases). Germline CDR1 is SEHNR and CDR2 is FQNEAQ (reference sequence). This CDR3 has 14 residues. V was trimmed by 5 bases and J by 1 base, leaving 9 bases between them. The CDR3 sequence is CASSLGVSNQPQHF. The CDR3 DNA is TGTGCCAGCAGCCTGGGGGTCAGCAATCAGCCCCAGCATTTT.

The chain has TRBV27 and TRBJ1-4; no reliable D call. V was clipped by 3 bases and J by 0 bases, with 11 bases between them. CDR3 length equals 16 residues. CDR1 is MNHEY, CDR2 SMNVEV, per germline (reference sequence). CDR3 in amino acids: CASSLGALPTNEKLFF. CDR3 nucleotides: TGTGCCAGCAGTTTGGGAGCCCTTCCAACTAATGAAAAACTGTTTTTT.

The chain is built from TRBV5-5 and TRBJ2-7; the D gene is possibly TRBD1 (6 bases). Trimming took 2 bases from V and 3 from J, leaving 21 bases between them. The CDR3 covers 17 residues. Germline CDR1 reads SGHKS; CDR2 reads YYEKEE (reference sequence). DNA of the CDR3: TGTGCCAGCAGCTTTCCCCAAGCCGGGACAACAAACTACGAGCAGTACTTC. Translated: CASSFPQAGTTNYEQYF.

The chain employs TRBV7-9 and TRBJ2-2; 14 bases map to TRBD2. This CDR3 has 15 residues. Germline V lookup: CDR1 SEHNR, CDR2 FQNEAQ (reference sequence). V shed 8 bases and J 4 bases; nucleotides not matched to a gene: 3. DNA for the CDR3: TGTGCCAGCCGGGGACTAGCGGGAGTCACCGGGGAGCTGTTTTTT. Translating it yields CASRGLAGVTGELFF.

The rearrangement uses TRBV7-6 and TRBJ2-5; weak D call: TRBD1 (6 bases). The germline V gene encodes CDR1 SGHVS and CDR2 FNYEAQ. There are 15 residues in the CDR3. V gave up 3 bases and J gave up 1 base, with 12 bases separating them. CDR3 sequence reads: CASSLLQGLQETQYF. CDR3 nucleotide sequence: TGTGCCAGCAGCTTGTTACAGGGTCTCCAAGAGACCCAGTACTTC.

This CDR3 is CASSIRGHHYEQYF. The CDR3 DNA reads TGTGCCAGTAGTATCCGGGGGCACCACTACGAGCAGTACTTC. The chain combines TRBV19 with TRBJ2-7; the D call may be TRBD1 or TRBD2 (6 bases each). The germline V gene encodes CDR1 LNHDA and CDR2 SQIVND (reference sequence). The length of the CDR3 is 14 residues. The ends were cut back, 3 bases at V and 3 bases at J, with 12 bases in the middle.

The sample holds one count of this clone. This CDR3 is also generated by other DNA sequences in the sample. The chain uses TRBV20-1 and TRBJ2-7, with 7 bases lining up with TRBD2. J lost 4 bases, V lost 5 bases, and 2 bases had no gene match. In germline, CDR1 is DFQATT, CDR2 SNEGSKA (reference sequence). The CDR3 sequence is 11 residues long. This chain's CDR3 is CSAPSGYEQYF. The CDR3 region has the DNA TGCAGTGCTCCTAGCGGATACGAGCAGTACTTC.

The chain uses TRBV5-1 and TRBJ2-3, with D perhaps TRBD1 (6 bases). Germline V lookup: CDR1 SGHRS, CDR2 YFSETQ. The CDR3 totals 15 residues. V was shortened by 3 bases and J by 4 bases, with 15 bases between the two germline ends. In DNA form, the CDR3 reads TGCGCCAGCAGCTGGGCGTTTGGGGGCCCAGATACGCAGTATTTT. The encoded protein is CASSWAFGGPDTQYF.

This chain joins TRBV28 and TRBJ2-1; TRBD2 agrees at 9 bases. The CDR3 covers 14 residues. The V gene's germline CDR1 is MDHEN and CDR2 SYDVKM. Trimming took 6 bases from V and 4 from J; bases not matched to a gene: 4. CDR3 nucleotide sequence: TGTGCCAGCAGCCGACTAGCGGATTACAATGAGCAGTTCTTC. Encoded protein: CASSRLADYNEQFF.

This chain uses TRBV18 with TRBJ2-1, with TRBD1 identical over 9 bases. J lost 5 bases, V lost 4 bases, and 6 bases had no gene match. Per germline, CDR1 KGHSH and CDR2 LQKENI. The CDR3 spans 15 residues. CDR3 in amino acids: CASSLTGTGNNEQFF. As DNA, the CDR3 is TGTGCCAGCTCACTGACCGGGACAGGGAACAATGAGCAGTTCTTC. Looking up the rest from reference TRBV18 and TRBJ2-1 gives the full variable domain: NAGVMQNPRHLVRRRGQEARLRCSPMKGHSHVYWYRQLPEEGLKFMVYLQKENIIDESGMPKERFSAEFPKEGPSILRIQQVVRGDSAAYFCASSLTGTGNNEQFFGPGTRLTVL.

The chain combines TRBV27 with TRBJ2-1; 13 bases map to TRBD2. Germline CDR1 MNHEY, CDR2 SMNVEV (reference sequence). With 7 bases clipped from V and 5 bases from J, the junction kept 5 bases outside the gene matches. The CDR3 consists of 15 residues. The CDR3 sequence: CASNLGTSGNNEQFF. In nucleotides, the CDR3 is TGTGCCAGCAACTTGGGGACTAGCGGGAACAATGAGCAGTTCTTC.

This chain links TRBV27 with TRBJ2-3; 7 bases are a match to TRBD1. Germline trimming cut 6 bases from V and 0 bases from J; bases unmatched to any gene: 3. The CDR3 consists of 14 residues. CDR1 is MNHEY, CDR2 SMNVEV, per germline (reference sequence). The CDR3 spells CASSRDSSTDTQYF. DNA of the CDR3: TGTGCCAGCAGCCGGGACAGCAGCACAGATACGCAGTATTTT.

The V call is TRBV7-9, the J call TRBJ2-5, with D maybe TRBD2 (6 bases). Trimming took 4 bases from V and 9 from J, leaving 9 bases between them. Germline V lookup: CDR1 SEHNR, CDR2 FQNEAQ (reference sequence). The CDR3 runs to 11 residues. CDR3 DNA: TGTGCCAGCAGCTCAGGAGGGGCCCAGTACTTC. Translated: CASSSGGAQYF. Together with reference TRBV7-9 and TRBJ2-5, the CDR3 gives the full variable domain: DTGVSQNPRHKITKRGQNVTFRCDPISEHNRLYWYRQTLGQGPEFLTYFQNEAQLEKSRLLSDRFSAERPKGSFSTLEIQRTEQGDSAMYLCASSSGGAQYFGPGTRLLVL.